A single TCR beta chain is shown here with its context. The antigen remains unidentified. The data stem from a study of graft-versus-host responses after intestinal transplantation. Across the whole study: The study gave all recipients anti-thymocyte globulin induction, then tacrolimus and steroids for about three years. Study-wide findings and caveats: Within the allografts of patients who had graft-donor T cell macrochimerism, graft-versus-host to host-versus-graft clonal ratios were high. Recipient marrow harbored GvH clones, some of which surfaced first in ileum or blood.

The repertoire was sequenced with immunoSEQ multiplex PCR; TCRdb's copy has only in-frame clones and lacks some. The sample lists 84,000 or so clones, 92% occurring once. Germline CDR1 is SNHLY and CDR2 is FYNNEI. The germline V and J ends were trimmed by 8 bases and 6 bases, with 17 bases remaining between them. This CDR3 has 15 residues. This receptor was obtained from a human donor who received an intestinal transplant. This chain connects TRBV2 to TRBJ1-6; D gene unclear. Sequencing used unstimulated CD4+ T cells sorted from spleen or lymph node cells, obtained before intestinal transplant. This CDR3 is CASLPMDGFNSPLHF. CDR3 coding DNA: TGTGCCAGCCTTCCCATGGACGGGTTTAATTCACCCCTCCACTTT.